Below, 6 T cell receptor beta chains from the same sample are listed, as sequenced in a study of cytomegalovirus exposure and HLA in healthy donors. PCR primers comprised 60 Vbeta and 13 Jbeta primers. Clones were read by immunoSEQ multiplex PCR, and TCRdb kept only the in-frame ones, dropping some. The sample holds 150,000 to 200,000 clones; around four fifths are singletons and the top ten take about 3.4%. The sample taken for sequencing was PBMCs. These receptor sequences come from a female donor in good health and CMV-seronegative.

This clone was counted only a few times. The CDR3 sequence: CASSPSFTAGVIYEQYF. CDR3 bases: TGTGCCAGCTCACCATCCTTTACGGCAGGGGTGATCTACGAGCAGTACTTC. The chain links TRBV18 to TRBJ2-7, with D perhaps matching TRBD1 (6 bases). V was clipped by 2 bases and J by 3 bases, with 20 bases between them. Germline assignment: CDR1 KGHSH and CDR2 LQKENI. This CDR3 is built from 17 residues.

The chain recombines TRBV19 with TRBJ1-5; D perhaps matches TRBD1 (6 bases). This CDR3 is 13 amino acids long. Trimming shortened V by 4 bases and J by 5 bases, and 9 bases separated the two germline ends. CDR1 and CDR2 (germline): LNHDA, SQIVND (reference sequence). The CDR3 nucleotides read TGTGCCAGTAGTACGTACAGGGATCAGCCCCAGCATTTT. Amino acid sequence: CASSTYRDQPQHF. Filled out from reference TRBV19 and TRBJ1-5, the complete variable domain reads DGGITQSPKYLFRKEGQNVTLSCEQNLNHDAMYWYRQDPGQGLRLIYYSQIVNDFQKGDIAEGYSVSREKKESFPLTVTSAQKNPTAFYLCASSTYRDQPQHFGDGTRLSIL.

This clone was seen more than once but under ten times. The chain is built from TRBV12-5 and TRBJ1-1; TRBD1 is a possible D gene (6 bases). The CDR3 is 14 residues long. The germline CDR1 and CDR2 sequences are LGHNT and FRNRAP. V shed 5 bases and J shed 1 base, with 11 bases lying between them. CDR3: CASGPGQENTEAFF. The CDR3 DNA reads TGTGCTAGTGGTCCGGGACAAGAGAACACTGAAGCTTTCTTT.

The chain carries TRBV9 and TRBJ2-7; a weak D match, TRBD1 (5 bases). Germline lookup yields CDR1 SGDLS and CDR2 YYNGEE. The CDR3 runs to 14 residues. V was trimmed by 0 bases and J by 5 bases, leaving 12 bases between them. The CDR3 bases are TGTGCCAGCAGCGTAGTTCCAGGGAACGACGAGCAGTACTTC. Translated: CASSVVPGNDEQYF.

The chain is built from TRBV19 and TRBJ2-7; TRBD2 is a possible D gene (6 bases). Trimming pared 3 bases from V and 5 bases from J, leaving 11 bases between. The germline gives CDR1 LNHDA, CDR2 SQIVND (reference sequence). The CDR3 loop spans 13 amino acids. Written as DNA, the CDR3 is TGTGCCAGTAGTATGATGGCGGGAAACGAGCAGTACTTC. It yields the protein CASSMMAGNEQYF.

V gene TRBV5-4 combines with J gene TRBJ2-7; 7 nucleotides agree with TRBD1. V was clipped by 6 bases and J by 1 base; unmatched bases: 10. In germline, CDR1 is SGHNT, CDR2 YYREEE (reference sequence). CDR3 length: 15 residues. Written as DNA, the CDR3 is TGTGCCAGCATCAACAGGGGTGTAGATTCCTACGAGCAGTACTTC. Its protein is CASINRGVDSYEQYF.